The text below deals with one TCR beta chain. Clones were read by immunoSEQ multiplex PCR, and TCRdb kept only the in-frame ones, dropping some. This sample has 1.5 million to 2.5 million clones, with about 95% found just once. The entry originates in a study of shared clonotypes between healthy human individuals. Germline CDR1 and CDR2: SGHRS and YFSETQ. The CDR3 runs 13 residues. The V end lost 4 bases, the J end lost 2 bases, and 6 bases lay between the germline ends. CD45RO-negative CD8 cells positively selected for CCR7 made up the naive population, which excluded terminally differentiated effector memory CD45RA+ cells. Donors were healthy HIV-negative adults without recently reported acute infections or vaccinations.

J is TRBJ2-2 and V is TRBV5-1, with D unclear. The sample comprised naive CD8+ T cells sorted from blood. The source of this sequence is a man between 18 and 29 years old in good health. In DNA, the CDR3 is TGCGCCAGCAGCGCCCCCAACACCGGGGAGCTGTTTTTT. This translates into CASSAPNTGELFF.